The 8 T cell receptor beta chains given below trace back to one sample, sequenced in a study of T cells after yellow fever vaccination. Each CDR3 protein is one row after TCRdb ran MiXCR on the 5' RACE reads. The repertoire has about 310,000 distinct CDR3 sequences, less than 4.5% of them found once; the top ten carry around a quarter. This material consisted of PBMCs, taken on the day of the yellow fever booster vaccination. The receptor set was obtained from a man aged 18 to 30 who received the YFV17D yellow fever vaccine.

The genes are TRBV5-1 and TRBJ1-2, with TRBD1 matching 8 bases. There are 13 residues in the CDR3. After removal of 4 bases from V and 8 bases from J, the junction contained 7 bases not matched to a gene. The V gene's germline CDR1 is SGHRS and CDR2 YFSETQ. CDR3 in DNA: TGCGCCAGCAGCGCCCAGGACAGGGACGGCTACACCTTC. This gives the protein CASSAQDRDGYTF.

This clonotype was recorded many times. This chain uses TRBV7-9 with TRBJ2-5, with 7 bases matching TRBD1. Germline V gene data show CDR1 as SEHNR and CDR2 as FQNEAQ (reference sequence). This CDR3 spans 14 amino acids. Trimming at V came to 4 bases and at J to 1 base, leaving 3 bases not matched to a gene. The CDR3 nucleotides are TGTGCCAGCAGCTACCGGACAGGCCAAGAGACCCAGTACTTC. This sequence encodes CASSYRTGQETQYF.

The rearrangement uses TRBV7-3 and TRBJ2-1; D gene unclear. This CDR3 contains 12 residues. Germline assignment: CDR1 SGHTA and CDR2 FQGTGA. V shed 5 bases and J shed 5 bases, with 7 bases lying between them. CDR3 sequence: CASSDLHNEQFF. The CDR3, as DNA: TGTGCCAGCAGCGACCTACACAATGAGCAGTTCTTC.

The V and J genes are TRBV27 and TRBJ2-3; D may be TRBD2 (6 bases). Germline assignment: CDR1 MNHEY and CDR2 SMNVEV (reference sequence). The CDR3 length is 14 residues. V was pared by 6 bases and J by 2 bases, with 12 bases between. CDR3 loop: CASSTTRLTDTQYF. CDR3 nucleotides: TGTGCCAGCAGCACGACTAGGCTCACAGATACGCAGTATTTT.

V is TRBV7-6 and J is TRBJ2-1, with D maybe TRBD2 (5 bases). Per the germline V gene, CDR1 is SGHVS and CDR2 is FNYEAQ. The CDR3 length is 15 residues. Deletions cut 5 bases from V and 7 bases from J, with 18 bases between. This chain's CDR3 is CASSPGNAGTNEQFF. CDR3 DNA: TGTGCCAGCAGCCCCGGGAACGCCGGTACAAATGAGCAGTTCTTC.

This clonotype was seen more than once but under ten times. This chain joins TRBV5-1 and TRBJ2-2; TRBD2 aligns across 7 bases. The CDR3 is 15 amino acids. CDR1 SGHRS and CDR2 YFSETQ come from the germline V gene. Trimming removed 4 bases from V and 7 bases from J; junction bases left unmatched: 10. The DNA of the CDR3 is TGCGCCAGCAGCACCGACCCGGGGGGTGACGGGGAGCTGTTTTTT. As protein: CASSTDPGGDGELFF.

This clonotype was observed a handful of times. The chain combines TRBV4-3 with TRBJ2-1; TRBD2 aligns across 8 bases. The CDR3 runs to 15 residues. The junction had 4 bases not matched to a gene; V was cut back by 1 base and J by 5 bases. The germline gives CDR1 LGHNA, CDR2 YSLEER. CDR3 loop: CASSQGTSPHNEQFF. The CDR3 DNA is TGCGCCAGCAGCCAAGGGACTAGCCCCCACAATGAGCAGTTCTTC.

The J gene is TRBJ2-3, the V gene TRBV11-2; a possible D gene is TRBD1 (5 bases). The CDR3 is 15 amino acids. The V and J ends lost 5 bases and 2 bases respectively, with 14 bases between them. Germline CDR1 and CDR2: SGHAT and FQNNGV. The CDR3 coding sequence is TGTGCCAGCAGCGCCCAGACAGCAGCCACAGATACGCAGTATTTT. This sequence encodes CASSAQTAATDTQYF.